One sample yielded the 32 T cell receptor beta chains listed below, sequenced in a study of blood T cell repertoires in COVID-19. Assay used: immunoSEQ multiplex PCR; TCRdb lists only in-frame clones, some missing. The data hold some 130,000 clones, with around 73% observed a single time. Input material: peripheral blood. The receptors here all came from a man in his sixties who had recovered from COVID-19.

The chain employs TRBV7-2 and TRBJ1-1; D call uncertain. In germline, CDR1 is SGHTA, CDR2 FQGNSA. CDR3 length: 14 residues. V was pared by 4 bases and J by 0 bases, with 9 bases between. The CDR3 sequence is CASSSLGLNTEAFF. Written as DNA, the CDR3 is TGTGCCAGCAGCTCTCTGGGCCTGAACACTGAAGCTTTCTTT.

The chain links TRBV29-1 to TRBJ1-2; no firm D call. Trimming left V 0 bases short and J 4 bases short, with 3 bases between. Germline CDR1 SQVTM, CDR2 ANQGSEA. This CDR3 is built from 11 residues. CDR3 sequence (DNA): TGCAGCGTTGAAGAAGCCTATGGCTACACCTTC. Its protein product is CSVEEAYGYTF. Based on the CDR3 plus reference TRBV29-1 and TRBJ1-2, the full variable domain is SAVISQKPSRDICQRGTSLTIQCQVDSQVTMMFWYRQQPGQSLTLIATANQGSEATYESGFVIDKFPISRPNLTFSTLTVSNMSPEDSSIYLCSVEEAYGYTFGSGTRLTVV.

The rearrangement links TRBV9 to TRBJ2-1; TRBD2 aligns across 10 bases. Trimming at V came to 4 bases and at J to 7 bases, leaving 11 bases not matched to a gene. CDR1 SGDLS and CDR2 YYNGEE come from the germline V gene. The CDR3 contains 16 residues. CDR3 nucleotides: TGTGCCAGCAGCCCCCGACTAGCGGGCCTAGATAATGAGCAGTTCTTC. Residues: CASSPRLAGLDNEQFF.

This clone was found once. This chain joins TRBV6-1 and TRBJ1-6; D perhaps matches TRBD1 (6 bases). This CDR3 has 14 residues. Deletions cut 3 bases from V and 9 bases from J, with 12 bases between. CDR1 MNHNS and CDR2 SASEGT come from the germline V gene. CDR3 sequence reads: CASSEVRGPSPLHF. Here the CDR3 DNA reads TGTGCCAGCAGTGAGGTCAGGGGACCTTCACCCCTCCACTTT.

The rearrangement links TRBV9 to TRBJ1-6; the D gene is possibly TRBD1 (6 bases). There are 15 residues in the CDR3. Trimming took 0 bases from V and 7 from J, leaving 11 bases between them. The germline V gene encodes CDR1 SGDLS and CDR2 YYNGEE. The CDR3 reads CASSVAWDTNSPLHF. In nucleotides, the CDR3 is TGTGCCAGCAGCGTAGCGTGGGACACGAATTCACCCCTCCACTTT.

The gene calls are TRBV15 and TRBJ2-3, with D perhaps TRBD2 (6 bases). The CDR3 is 14 amino acids. Trimming shortened V by 0 bases and J by 7 bases, and 11 bases separated the two germline ends. CDR1 is LNHNV, CDR2 YYDKDF, per germline (reference sequence). CDR3 DNA: TGTGCCACCAGCAGAGACAGGGCGGGGAATACGCAGTATTTT. Protein sequence: CATSRDRAGNTQYF.

The table lists this clone with a count of one. The chain has TRBV6-6 and TRBJ2-3, with 8 bases fitting TRBD1. In germline, CDR1 is MNHNY, CDR2 SVGAGI (reference sequence). The trim removed 5 bases at V and 4 bases at J, leaving 11 bases unmatched. The CDR3 consists of 16 residues. CDR3 loop: CASSPAAGTGSDTQYF. CDR3 nucleotides: TGTGCCAGCAGTCCGGCCGCGGGGACAGGCTCAGATACGCAGTATTTT.

The chain has TRBV5-6 and TRBJ1-6; a weak D match, TRBD1 (5 bases). This CDR3 is built from 14 residues. Germline V gene data show CDR1 as SGHDT and CDR2 as YYEEEE. Between the trimmed V and J ends, which lost 4 bases and 9 bases, there was a span of 14 bases. CDR3 sequence reads: CASSPRRTLSPLHF. The DNA for the CDR3 is TGTGCCAGCAGCCCCCGGCGGACACTTTCACCCCTCCACTTT.

This clone was seen only a few times. The J gene is TRBJ1-6, the V gene TRBV27, with 9 bases that match TRBD1. V lost 4 bases, J lost 7 bases, and 5 bases stayed unmatched. Germline CDR1 MNHEY, CDR2 SMNVEV (reference sequence). This CDR3 is 15 amino acids long. DNA of the CDR3: TGTGCCAGCAGTTCCACCGGGACAGGGAATTCACCCCTCCACTTT. It translates to CASSSTGTGNSPLHF.

V usage is TRBV3-1 (or the pseudogene TRBV3-2) and J usage is TRBJ2-1, with 12 nucleotides matching TRBD2. The germline gives CDR1 LGHDT, CDR2 YNNKEL (reference sequence). This CDR3 spans 21 amino acids. J lost 0 bases, V lost 2 bases, and 14 bases had no gene match. CDR3 protein: CASSQTPPGLAGPSSYNEQFF. The CDR3 nucleotides read TGTGCCAGCAGCCAAACCCCCCCGGGACTAGCGGGCCCGAGCTCCTACAATGAGCAGTTCTTC.

This clone appeared many times. The rearrangement links TRBV7-9 to TRBJ1-6; D is unresolved. This CDR3 comprises 16 residues. Germline-derived CDR1 and CDR2 are SEHNR and FQNEAQ (reference sequence). V was shortened by 5 bases and J by 1 base, with 12 bases between the two germline ends. The CDR3 region is CASSRSAGSYNSPLHF. CDR3 nucleotide sequence: TGTGCCAGCAGCAGGTCAGCAGGTTCCTATAATTCACCCCTCCACTTT.

V and J are TRBV4-3 and TRBJ2-6; TRBD2 is a possible D gene (5 bases). The CDR3 has 17 residues. CDR1 and CDR2 (germline): LGHNA, YSLEER. The V end lost 3 bases, the J end lost 0 bases, and 12 bases lay between the germline ends. The CDR3 nucleotides are TGCGCCAGCAGCCAGGACTGGCTTTCCTCTGGGGCCAACGTCCTGACTTTC. Protein product: CASSQDWLSSGANVLTF.

This clone was counted only a few times. The chain combines TRBV28 with TRBJ2-2, with D perhaps matching TRBD2 (6 bases). V was shortened by 5 bases and J by 2 bases, with 12 bases between the two germline ends. The CDR3 extends over 15 amino acids. In germline, CDR1 is MDHEN, CDR2 SYDVKM. CDR3 protein: CASSLSGLNTGELFF. The CDR3 nucleotides are TGTGCCAGCAGTCTTAGCGGACTTAACACCGGGGAGCTGTTTTTT. Full variable domain (rest looked up from reference TRBV28 and TRBJ2-2): DVKVTQSSRYLVKRTGEKVFLECVQDMDHENMFWYRQDPGLGLRLIYFSYDVKMKEKGDIPEGYSVSREKKERFSLILESASTNQTSMYLCASSLSGLNTGELFFGEGSRLTVL.

The genes are TRBV7-2 and TRBJ1-1; D unclear. The CDR3 contains 14 residues. V was shortened by 0 bases and J by 4 bases, with 9 bases between the two germline ends. Germline CDR1 SGHTA, CDR2 FQGNSA. The CDR3 coding sequence is TGTGCCAGCAGCTTAGCGCGAGGGTCCACTGAAGCTTTCTTT. This translates into CASSLARGSTEAFF.

The chain carries TRBV6-4 and TRBJ1-1; 7 nucleotides agree with TRBD1. V lost 0 bases to trimming and J lost 1 base; unmatched junction nucleotides: 2. CDR3 length: 15 amino acids. Germline V gene lookup returns CDR1 MRHNA and CDR2 SNTAGT. In DNA form, the CDR3 reads TGTGCCAGCAGTGACTCGGCAGGGGGGAACACTGAAGCTTTCTTT. Its protein is CASSDSAGGNTEAFF.

The gene calls are TRBV6-5 and TRBJ1-1, with D perhaps matching TRBD1 (6 bases). Germline loops: CDR1 MNHEY, CDR2 SVGAGI. Trimming left V 6 bases short and J 6 bases short, with 14 bases between. The CDR3 covers 13 residues. Written as DNA, the CDR3 is TGTGCCAGCAGCCAAAACAGGGCGGCTGAAGCTTTCTTT. Translated: CASSQNRAAEAFF.

J is TRBJ2-2 and V is TRBV19, with 13 bases lining up with TRBD2. The J segment lost 6 bases and the V segment lost 5 bases, leaving 9 bases of the junction unmatched. The CDR3 runs to 17 residues. Germline assignment: CDR1 LNHDA and CDR2 SQIVND (reference sequence). Here the CDR3 DNA reads TGTGCCAGTAGTCCAAGGGTCGGACTAGCGGGAGCCGGGGAGCTGTTTTTT. It is translated as CASSPRVGLAGAGELFF.

The chain has TRBV7-6 and TRBJ1-1; D is possibly TRBD1 (6 bases). Germline values: CDR1 SGHVS, CDR2 FNYEAQ. CDR3 size: 14 residues. V lost 2 bases, J lost 4 bases, and 11 bases lay in between. The CDR3 DNA is TGTGCCAGCAGCTTAACAGGGTTGGGCACTGAAGCTTTCTTT. Translating gives CASSLTGLGTEAFF. Supplemented by reference TRBV7-6 and TRBJ1-1, the full variable domain reads GAGVSQSPRYKVTKRGQDVALRCDPISGHVSLYWYRQALGQGPEFLTYFNYEAQQDKSGLPNDRFSAERPEGSISTLTIQRTEQRDSAMYRCASSLTGLGTEAFFGQGTRLTVV.

This chain links TRBV11-2 with TRBJ2-3; D is perhaps TRBD2 (6 bases). Trimming removed 2 bases from V and 3 bases from J, with 9 bases in between. Germline values: CDR1 SGHAT, CDR2 FQNNGV. This CDR3 contains 14 residues. CDR3 sequence (DNA): TGTGCCAGCAGCTTACTGGGGAGGACAGATACGCAGTATTTT. Translated, it gives CASSLLGRTDTQYF.

The V and J genes are TRBV3-1 (or the pseudogene TRBV3-2) and TRBJ2-4; 9 nucleotides match TRBD1. The CDR3 has 18 amino acids. Germline V CDR1 and CDR2: LGHDT, YNNKEL (reference sequence). V was pared by 0 bases and J by 6 bases, with 12 bases of the junction left unmatched. CDR3 region: CASSQESQTGGSRNIQYF. CDR3 bases: TGTGCCAGCAGCCAAGAATCCCAGACAGGGGGATCGAGAAACATTCAGTACTTC.

This clone was picked up a small number of times. This sequence joins TRBV5-1 and TRBJ2-7, with 9 bases lining up with TRBD1. The CDR3 extends over 17 amino acids. Germline CDR1 and CDR2: SGHRS and YFSETQ. V was pared by 1 base and J by 3 bases, with 11 bases of the junction left unmatched. The CDR3 DNA sequence: TGCGCCAGCAGCTTGTCATCACAGGGGGCCCCTCACTACGAGCAGTACTTC. This translates into CASSLSSQGAPHYEQYF. Supplemented by reference TRBV5-1 and TRBJ2-7, the full variable domain reads KAGVTQTPRYLIKTRGQQVTLSCSPISGHRSVSWYQQTPGQGLQFLFEYFSETQRNKGNFPGRFSGRQFSNSRSEMNVSTLELGDSALYLCASSLSSQGAPHYEQYFGPGTRLTVT.

The V and J genes are TRBV28 and TRBJ1-6; perhaps TRBD1 as D (6 bases). V lost 3 bases and J 4 bases, leaving 16 bases between the germline ends. This CDR3 region has 17 residues. Germline V CDR1 and CDR2: MDHEN, SYDVKM. The CDR3 region has the DNA TGTGCCAGCAGTTTCAGGGGATATGGGGGATATAATTCACCCCTCCACTTT. This encodes CASSFRGYGGYNSPLHF.

The chain recombines TRBV19 with TRBJ1-3, with 9 bases that match TRBD1. With V trimmed by 4 bases and J by 1 base, 5 bases remained unmatched. Germline V lookup: CDR1 LNHDA, CDR2 SQIVND (reference sequence). This CDR3 contains 16 residues. The CDR3 DNA reads TGTGCCAGTAGTAAAGACAGGGGGTCTTCTGGAAACACCATATATTTT. Its translation is CASSKDRGSSGNTIYF.

This clone was counted between two and nine times. The chain combines TRBV7-3 with TRBJ2-3; 11 positions agree with TRBD2. There are 15 residues in the CDR3. V lost 6 bases to trimming and J lost 4 bases; unmatched junction nucleotides: 6. Germline values: CDR1 SGHTA, CDR2 FQGTGA. CDR3 region: CASSRLAGSPDTQYF. Written as DNA, the CDR3 is TGTGCCAGCAGTCGACTAGCGGGATCACCAGATACGCAGTATTTT.

The chain is built from TRBV5-1 and TRBJ2-3; maybe TRBD1 (5 bases). There are 15 residues in the CDR3. CDR1 is SGHRS, CDR2 YFSETQ, per germline. V dropped 3 bases and J dropped 4 bases, with 15 bases sitting between them. CDR3 amino acids: CASSSDGHRADTQYF. The CDR3 DNA reads TGCGCCAGCAGCTCCGACGGACACCGGGCAGATACGCAGTATTTT.

This chain joins TRBV7-9 and TRBJ2-7, with 8 bases matching TRBD1. Trimming removed 1 base from V and 3 bases from J; junction bases left unmatched: 8. The CDR3 is 16 amino acids. Germline V gene lookup returns CDR1 SEHNR and CDR2 FQNEAQ (reference sequence). This CDR3 reads CASSLEPGQANYEQYF. The CDR3 region has the DNA TGTGCCAGCAGCTTAGAACCGGGACAGGCGAACTACGAGCAGTACTTC.

The rearrangement links TRBV30 to TRBJ2-3; TRBD2 agrees at 11 bases. Trimming at V came to 4 bases and at J to 15 bases, leaving 12 bases not matched to a gene. Germline V gene data show CDR1 as GTSNPN and CDR2 as SVGIG (reference sequence). CDR3 length: 13 amino acids. CDR3 DNA: TGTGCCTGGACCGCCGGTACTAGCGGGGGACGCTATTTT. Amino acids: CAWTAGTSGGRYF.

The V gene is TRBV9, the J gene TRBJ2-7; 7 bases line up with TRBD1. The CDR3 is 15 residues long. Germline V CDR1 and CDR2: SGDLS, YYNGEE. V trimming: 2 bases; J trimming: 5 bases; junction bases outside the gene matches: 10. In nucleotides, the CDR3 is TGTGCCAGCAGCGTTGCGACAGGGACCCTCAACGAGCAGTACTTC. Translating gives CASSVATGTLNEQYF.

The V call is TRBV7-2, the J call TRBJ2-1, with 10 nucleotides matching TRBD2. Germline lookup yields CDR1 SGHTA and CDR2 FQGNSA. V lost 2 bases, J lost 0 bases, and 7 bases stayed unmatched. The CDR3 is 18 residues long. The CDR3 protein is CASSLFASGGLSYNEQFF. The DNA of the CDR3 is TGTGCCAGCAGCTTATTCGCTAGCGGGGGCCTCTCCTACAATGAGCAGTTCTTC.

This chain links TRBV29-1 with TRBJ1-3, with D possibly being TRBD1 (5 bases). Trimming removed 7 bases at V and 0 bases at J, with 10 bases between. Looked up from germline, CDR1 is SQVTM and CDR2 is ANQGSEA. There are 13 residues in the CDR3. For the CDR3, the DNA is TGCAGCGCTGGGGCCGGCTCTGGAAACACCATATATTTT. This gives the protein CSAGAGSGNTIYF.

V is TRBV7-2 and J is TRBJ2-7; D perhaps matches TRBD2 (6 bases). The CDR3 extends over 14 amino acids. Germline CDR1 SGHTA, CDR2 FQGNSA. Trimming pared 0 bases from V and 7 bases from J, leaving 13 bases between. This CDR3 reads CASSLAPTRGEQYF. The CDR3, as DNA: TGTGCCAGCAGCTTAGCCCCCACTCGGGGGGAGCAGTACTTC.

V usage is TRBV24-1 and J usage is TRBJ2-7; D is ambiguous. CDR3 size: 13 residues. V dropped 6 bases and J dropped 1 base, with 9 bases sitting between them. Germline CDR1 reads KGHDR; CDR2 reads SFDVKD. CDR3 sequence: CATSPGFSYEQYF. The DNA of the CDR3 is TGTGCCACCAGTCCAGGTTTTTCCTACGAGCAGTACTTC.